This T cell receptor beta chain was retrieved from a study of blood T cell repertoires in COVID-19. For the study at large: Collection of acute and convalescent COVID-19 samples took place in the United States, Italy and Spain.

As handled by the study authors: Estimation of nucleated cell counts relied on the amplification of reference gene primers. TCRdb keeps only in-frame clones here, not all; method: immunoSEQ multiplex PCR. The V and J calls and clone size come from that table; D and trimming were worked out from the DNA. The sample lists fewer than 200,000 clones; over 80% were seen once. The CDR3 is 15 residues long. V was clipped by 6 bases and J by 4 bases; unmatched bases: 6. Per the germline V gene, CDR1 is SGHTA and CDR2 is FQGNSA. The sample was peripheral blood. The receptor comes from a woman aged 80 or older with active or convalescent COVID-19. The genes are TRBV7-2 and TRBJ2-7; 13 bases align to TRBD2. CDR3 in amino acids: CASSTSGGAVYEQYF. The CDR3, as DNA: TGTGCCAGCAGTACTAGCGGGGGGGCCGTGTACGAGCAGTACTTC. Together with reference TRBV7-2 and TRBJ2-7, the CDR3 gives the full variable domain: GAGVSQSPSNKVTEKGKDVELRCDPISGHTALYWYRQSLGQGLEFLIYFQGNSAPDKSGLPSDRFSAERTGGSVSTLTIQRTQQEDSAVYLCASSTSGGAVYEQYFGPGTRLTVT.